This is a list of T cell receptor beta chains from one sample in a study of control samples from healthy donors and cancer patients. Generated by immunoSEQ multiplex PCR, the TCRdb table keeps only in-frame clones and is missing some. The sample contains 57,000 or so clones, about 95% of which appear only once. Sequenced sample: blood. All receptors derive from a man younger than 45 in good health. Both conserved end residues are part of each CDR3. The D gene is left open where the match is weak. Clone size, where shown, is once, few, many, or a class for clones that have expanded.

clone size	V gene	J gene	D gene	CDR3 DNA	CDR3 protein
once	TRBV9	TRBJ1-5	-	TGTGCCAGCAGCGTCGGGACGGTCAATCAGCCCCAGCATTTT	CASSVGTVNQPQHF
-	TRBV7-9	TRBJ1-1	-	TGTGCCAGCAGCTTAGGGCAGCTCATGAACACTGAAGCTTTCTTT	CASSLGQLMNTEAFF
-	TRBV27	TRBJ2-1	-	TGTGCCAGCAGTCAGAAAAATGAGCAGTTCTTC	CASSQKNEQFF
-	TRBV7-9	TRBJ2-3	-	TGTGCCAGCAGCTTATCGGCGGGGAGCACAGATACGCAGTATTTT	CASSLSAGSTDTQYF
-	TRBV18	TRBJ1-6	-	TGTGCCAGCTCCCTGACCACGGTGTTTTATAATTCACCCCTCCACTTT	CASSLTTVFYNSPLHF
-	TRBV9	TRBJ1-1	-	TGTGCCAGCAGCGTAGGAGACTTGTCTGAAGCTTTCTTT	CASSVGDLSEAFF
once	TRBV24-1	TRBJ2-1	TRBD1	TGTGCCACCAGTGATTTTCGACAGGGAAAACTGATTAAAGGAGACAATGAGCAGTTCTTC	CATSDFRQGKLIKGDNEQFF
once	TRBV3-1/TRBV3-2	TRBJ1-3	-	TGTGCCAGCAGCCAAAACCCAATGAGCTCTGGAAACACCATATATTTT	CASSQNPMSSGNTIYF
-	TRBV13	TRBJ2-1	TRBD1	TGTGCCAGCAGCGCGGGACAGGGGGGCTCCTACAATGAGCAGTTCTTC	CASSAGQGGSYNEQFF
-	TRBV19	TRBJ2-2	-	TGTGCCAGTAGTACTCACACCGGGGAGCTGTTTTTT	CASSTHTGELFF
-	TRBV18	TRBJ1-1	TRBD1	TGTGCCAGCTCACTGGACGGGACAGCGAACACTGAAGCTTTCTTT	CASSLDGTANTEAFF
once	TRBV6-5	TRBJ2-7	-	TGTGCCAGCAGTCTCCGGGACAACTCCTACGAGCAGTACTTC	CASSLRDNSYEQYF
-	TRBV27	TRBJ1-2	-	TGTGCCAGCAGTTTAGGGGCTTACTATGGCTACACCTTC	CASSLGAYYGYTF
-	TRBV19	TRBJ1-1	-	TGTGCCAGTAGTGCCGGATACATGAACACTGAAGCTTTCTTT	CASSAGYMNTEAFF
-	TRBV4-1	TRBJ2-5	TRBD1	TGCGCCAGCAGCCAAACTCCGGACAGGGTTGGACAGACCCAGTACTTC	CASSQTPDRVGQTQYF
-	TRBV25-1	TRBJ2-3	TRBD2	TGTGCCAGCAGTCCCCTAGCGGGAGGTCCCCTAAGCACAGATACGCAGTATTTT	CASSPLAGGPLSTDTQYF
-	TRBV30	TRBJ2-5	-	TGTGCCTGGAGTCTTGGCCTAGGGGGGGCCTCAGAGACCCAGTACTTC	CAWSLGLGGASETQYF
-	TRBV7-2	TRBJ2-2	TRBD2	TGTGCCAGCAGCTTAGCGTGGTCTAGCGGGAACGGGGAGCTGTTTTTT	CASSLAWSSGNGELFF
-	TRBV6-5	TRBJ1-2	-	TGTGCCAGCAGTTACTCGGCTCAAAACTATGGCTACACCTTC	CASSYSAQNYGYTF
-	TRBV6-1	TRBJ1-4	-	TGTGCCAGCAGTGAAGCGGTACTGGCGGTTGAAAAACTGTTTTTT	CASSEAVLAVEKLFF
-	TRBV6-2/TRBV6-3	TRBJ1-2	-	TGTGCCAGCAGTTCATTAAAACAGGGAACCCGCTATGGCTACACCTTC	CASSSLKQGTRYGYTF
-	TRBV4-1	TRBJ1-1	-	TGCGCCAGCAGCCCCGAGGACCCCCGGGTATCAATGAACACTGAAGCTTTCTTT	CASSPEDPRVSMNTEAFF
-	TRBV28	TRBJ2-3	TRBD2	TGTGCCAGCAGTTTACGGACTAGCGGGTCGCCTACAGATACGCAGTATTTT	CASSLRTSGSPTDTQYF
-	TRBV18	TRBJ2-7	-	TGTGCCAGCTCACCCTCAGGGGACGAGCAGTACTTC	CASSPSGDEQYF
-	TRBV10-3	TRBJ1-1	-	TGTGCCATCAGTTCGACAGGGAACACTGAAGCTTTCTTT	CAISSTGNTEAFF
-	TRBV11-1	TRBJ2-1	-	TGTGCCAGCAGCCAACGCTATGAGCAGTTCTTC	CASSQRYEQFF
-	TRBV28	TRBJ2-1	TRBD2	TGTGCCAGCAGCACTCCCAAACGACTAGCGGCCTCCTACAATGAGCAGTTCTTC	CASSTPKRLAASYNEQFF
-	TRBV7-2	TRBJ2-1	-	TGTGCCAGCAGCTTATTGTCTGATGAGCAGTTCTTC	CASSLLSDEQFF
-	TRBV5-6	TRBJ1-6	-	TGTGCCAGCAGCTTGTGGCAGACCTTACGGGATTCACCCCTCCACTTT	CASSLWQTLRDSPLHF
-	TRBV5-1	TRBJ1-1	-	TGCGCCAGCAGCCTTCAGGGTACGTTTGAAGCTTTCTTT	CASSLQGTFEAFF
once	TRBV4-3	TRBJ2-3	-	TGCGCCAGCAGCCAAGGCGCTGCGACTAGCACAGATACGCAGTATTTT	CASSQGAATSTDTQYF
-	TRBV11-2	TRBJ1-3	TRBD1	TGTGCCAGCAGCCCAGGTTGGTCAGGGGGCTCCCATGGAAACACCATATATTTT	CASSPGWSGGSHGNTIYF
-	TRBV15	TRBJ2-7	-	TGTGCCACCAGCAGAGACAGCTACGAGCAGTACTTC	CATSRDSYEQYF
-	TRBV10-3	TRBJ2-7	TRBD2	TGTGCCATCAGTAAGCGGGAGTCCTACGAGCAGTACTTC	CAISKRESYEQYF